Below are 21 T cell receptor beta chains sequenced from a single sample in a study of graft-versus-host responses after intestinal transplantation. These receptors have no identified antigens. Produced via immunoSEQ multiplex PCR; TCRdb's table is partial and in-frame only. The sample shows about 110,000 clones, roughly nine tenths of them seen only once. Sequencing was performed on unstimulated CD4+ T cells sorted from spleen or lymph node cells, taken before transplant. The receptor source for this set is a human donor who was the organ donor for an intestinal transplant.

V and J are TRBV19 and TRBJ2-6; D remains ambiguous. Germline V CDR1 and CDR2: LNHDA, SQIVND (reference sequence). Trimming took off 5 bases at V and 1 base at J, with 6 bases between the two ends. This CDR3 comprises 14 residues. The CDR3 sequence: CASSRASGANVLTF. Here the CDR3 DNA reads TGTGCCAGTAGTCGGGCGTCTGGGGCCAACGTCCTGACTTTC. Full variable domain (remainder filled in from reference TRBV19 and TRBJ2-6): DGGITQSPKYLFRKEGQNVTLSCEQNLNHDAMYWYRQDPGQGLRLIYYSQIVNDFQKGDIAEGYSVSREKKESFPLTVTSAQKNPTAFYLCASSRASGANVLTFGAGSRLTVL.

The rearrangement links TRBV4-1 to TRBJ1-2; TRBD1 matches at 11 bases. The CDR3 totals 16 residues. Germline lookup yields CDR1 MGHRA and CDR2 YSYEKL. With 4 bases clipped from V and 2 bases from J, the junction kept 6 bases outside the gene matches. The CDR3 reads CASSPLGDRGNYGYTF. The CDR3 DNA sequence: TGCGCCAGCAGCCCCCTAGGGGACAGGGGGAACTATGGCTACACCTTC.

The rearrangement uses TRBV28 and TRBJ2-5; no reliable D call. Germline values: CDR1 MDHEN, CDR2 SYDVKM. V lost 4 bases and J lost 2, with 8 bases in between. The CDR3 has 13 amino acids. The CDR3, as DNA: TGTGCCAGCAGTTCCCCTTCGCAAGAGACCCAGTACTTC. Protein: CASSSPSQETQYF.

The chain links TRBV15 to TRBJ2-1; D may be TRBD1 (6 bases). The V gene's germline CDR1 is LNHNV and CDR2 YYDKDF (reference sequence). V lost 5 bases and J lost 7, with 21 bases in between. This CDR3 is 16 amino acids long. CDR3 loop: CATSPLGGVGFNEQFF. The CDR3 DNA follows: TGTGCCACCAGCCCCCTAGGGGGAGTTGGTTTTAATGAGCAGTTCTTC.

This rearrangement joins TRBV5-1 to TRBJ2-3, with D tentatively TRBD1 (5 bases). The CDR3 extends over 15 amino acids. V was cut by 5 bases and J by 3 bases, with 16 bases left in between. Germline loops: CDR1 SGHRS, CDR2 YFSETQ. The CDR3 is CASSPSRVATDTQYF. The CDR3, as DNA: TGCGCCAGCAGTCCCAGCAGGGTCGCGACAGATACGCAGTATTTT.

The V and J genes are TRBV2 and TRBJ2-7; weak D call: TRBD1 (6 bases). Trimming shortened V by 6 bases and J by 0 bases, and 12 bases separated the two germline ends. From germline, CDR1 is SNHLY and CDR2 FYNNEI. The length of the CDR3 is 14 residues. The CDR3: CASSRQEASYEQYF. DNA for the CDR3: TGTGCCAGCAGCCGACAGGAGGCCTCCTACGAGCAGTACTTC.

This clone has more than one count but fewer than ten. The chain uses TRBV6-1 and TRBJ2-7; either TRBD1 or TRBD2 may fit D (5 bases each). The V end lost 5 bases, the J end lost 2 bases, and 13 bases lay between the germline ends. The CDR3 contains 14 residues. Germline CDR1 and CDR2: MNHNS and SASEGT. The CDR3 sequence: CASSNRDGTYEQYF. DNA of the CDR3: TGTGCCAGCAGTAACCGGGACGGGACCTACGAGCAGTACTTC.

The V gene is TRBV28, the J gene TRBJ1-2; a possible D gene is TRBD1 (5 bases). Trimming removed 5 bases from V and 7 bases from J, with 20 bases in between. CDR3 length: 15 amino acids. Per germline, CDR1 MDHEN and CDR2 SYDVKM. CDR3 protein: CASSGAEVGGSGYTF. The DNA for the CDR3 is TGTGCCAGCAGTGGGGCCGAAGTGGGGGGGAGTGGCTACACCTTC.

This clone has only a few counts. J is TRBJ1-3 and V is TRBV6-5; D not certain. V lost 0 bases and J lost 3, with 9 bases in between. This CDR3 has 15 residues. Germline loops: CDR1 MNHEY, CDR2 SVGAGI. The CDR3 DNA reads as TGTGCCAGCAGTTACTCTGGAATCAATGGAAACACCATATATTTT. The encoded protein is CASSYSGINGNTIYF.

The chain recombines TRBV19 with TRBJ1-2, with no clear D. V gave up 5 bases and J gave up 4 bases, with 14 bases separating them. The CDR3 has 14 amino acids. Germline CDR1 reads LNHDA; CDR2 reads SQIVND (reference sequence). Here the CDR3 reads CASSLISLSYGYTF. The CDR3 region has the DNA TGTGCCAGTAGTTTGATAAGTCTCAGCTATGGCTACACCTTC.

V and J are TRBV6-1 and TRBJ1-1; 9 nucleotides match TRBD1. Germline assignment: CDR1 MNHNS and CDR2 SASEGT. V lost 6 bases to trimming and J lost 2 bases; unmatched junction nucleotides: 4. The CDR3 spans 14 residues. The chain's CDR3 is CASRKGQGNTEAFF. CDR3 DNA: TGTGCCAGCAGGAAGGGACAGGGAAACACTGAAGCTTTCTTT.

This chain links TRBV6-5 with TRBJ2-3; 8 positions agree with TRBD1. Germline trimming cut 0 bases from V and 4 bases from J; bases unmatched to any gene: 0. Germline CDR1 is MNHEY and CDR2 is SVGAGI. This CDR3 is built from 14 residues. CDR3 sequence reads: CASSYSDRADTQYF. CDR3 DNA: TGTGCCAGCAGTTACTCGGACAGGGCAGATACGCAGTATTTT.

The chain's CDR3 is CASSYTGIPTYEQYF. In DNA form, the CDR3 reads TGTGCCAGCAGCTACACGGGGATCCCGACCTACGAGCAGTACTTC. The chain couples TRBV6-5 to TRBJ2-7; weak D call: TRBD2 (5 bases). V lost 6 bases to trimming and J lost 2 bases, with 17 bases between them. In germline, CDR1 is MNHEY, CDR2 SVGAGI. The CDR3 totals 15 residues.

The chain is built from TRBV19 and TRBJ1-1; D gene uncertain. Per germline, CDR1 LNHDA and CDR2 SQIVND (reference sequence). The CDR3 length is 13 residues. Between the trimmed V and J ends, which lost 9 bases and 1 base, there was a span of 12 bases. The DNA for the CDR3 is TGTGCCAGCGCCGGACTCACGAACACTGAAGCTTTCTTT. Its translation: CASAGLTNTEAFF.

This clone turned up a few times. The chain employs TRBV28 and TRBJ2-7; 7 nucleotides match TRBD2. V gave up 6 bases and J gave up 2 bases; unmatched junction bases: 4. CDR3 length: 13 amino acids. CDR1 is MDHEN, CDR2 SYDVKM, per germline. In nucleotides, the CDR3 is TGTGCCAGCAGGGGGGGGGATCCCTACGAGCAGTACTTC. Its translation: CASRGGDPYEQYF.

The chain links TRBV19 to TRBJ2-5; D possibly uses TRBD1 or TRBD2 (6 bases each). Trimming cost V 3 bases and J 5 bases, with 25 bases left between them. This CDR3 has 18 residues. Germline lookup yields CDR1 LNHDA and CDR2 SQIVND (reference sequence). CDR3 nucleotide sequence: TGTGCCAGTAGTATTGGAGTAGGGGGGACGGAGGGAATGGAGACCCAGTACTTC. Amino acid sequence: CASSIGVGGTEGMETQYF.

This clone turned up a few times. CDR3 in amino acids: CAIGTGQEYGYTF. CDR3 bases: TGTGCCATCGGGACAGGTCAGGAATATGGCTACACCTTC. The J gene is TRBJ1-2, the V gene TRBV10-3, with TRBD1 identical over 8 bases. The V gene's germline CDR1 is ENHRY and CDR2 SYGVKD. J was trimmed by 5 bases and V by 8 bases; bases with no gene match: 7. The CDR3 length is 13 residues.

The chain uses TRBV7-9 and TRBJ1-4; 7 bases fit TRBD1. V was clipped by 3 bases and J by 4 bases; unmatched bases: 5. This CDR3 has 15 amino acids. Germline V gives CDR1 SEHNR, CDR2 FQNEAQ (reference sequence). For the CDR3, the DNA is TGTGCCAGCAGCTTTCCGACAGGGAATAATGAAAAACTGTTTTTT. Its translation: CASSFPTGNNEKLFF.

The V and J genes are TRBV7-2 and TRBJ2-5, with 10 bases aligning to TRBD2. The V segment lost 5 bases and the J segment 5 bases; nucleotides outside the gene matches: 17. The CDR3 loop spans 18 amino acids. Germline V gene data show CDR1 as SGHTA and CDR2 as FQGNSA. CDR3 DNA sequence: TGTGCCAGCAGCCGCAAACTAGCGGGGTCTGGCGGGTGGGAGACCCAGTACTTC. It yields the protein CASSRKLAGSGGWETQYF.

This chain joins TRBV29-1 and TRBJ1-1; the match to TRBD1 covers 7 bases. Trimming at V came to 6 bases and at J to 8 bases, leaving 12 bases not matched to a gene. Germline V gene sequence: CDR1 SQVTM, CDR2 ANQGSEA. The CDR3 totals 13 residues. The CDR3 DNA reads as TGCAGCGTCGACGGACAGGCCGGGGCGGAAGCTTTCTTT. This sequence encodes CSVDGQAGAEAFF. Drawing the rest from reference TRBV29-1 and TRBJ1-1, the complete variable domain is SAVISQKPSRDICQRGTSLTIQCQVDSQVTMMFWYRQQPGQSLTLIATANQGSEATYESGFVIDKFPISRPNLTFSTLTVSNMSPEDSSIYLCSVDGQAGAEAFFGQGTRLTVV.

The V gene is TRBV30, the J gene TRBJ2-1; D perhaps matches TRBD2 (7 bases). The V end was cut by 0 bases, the J end by 6 bases, with 18 bases between. Germline-derived CDR1 and CDR2 are GTSNPN and SVGIG (reference sequence). CDR3 length: 16 amino acids. This CDR3 reads CAWSVNKGGGPNEQFF. The CDR3 nucleotides read TGTGCCTGGAGTGTAAATAAAGGGGGAGGGCCCAATGAGCAGTTCTTC.